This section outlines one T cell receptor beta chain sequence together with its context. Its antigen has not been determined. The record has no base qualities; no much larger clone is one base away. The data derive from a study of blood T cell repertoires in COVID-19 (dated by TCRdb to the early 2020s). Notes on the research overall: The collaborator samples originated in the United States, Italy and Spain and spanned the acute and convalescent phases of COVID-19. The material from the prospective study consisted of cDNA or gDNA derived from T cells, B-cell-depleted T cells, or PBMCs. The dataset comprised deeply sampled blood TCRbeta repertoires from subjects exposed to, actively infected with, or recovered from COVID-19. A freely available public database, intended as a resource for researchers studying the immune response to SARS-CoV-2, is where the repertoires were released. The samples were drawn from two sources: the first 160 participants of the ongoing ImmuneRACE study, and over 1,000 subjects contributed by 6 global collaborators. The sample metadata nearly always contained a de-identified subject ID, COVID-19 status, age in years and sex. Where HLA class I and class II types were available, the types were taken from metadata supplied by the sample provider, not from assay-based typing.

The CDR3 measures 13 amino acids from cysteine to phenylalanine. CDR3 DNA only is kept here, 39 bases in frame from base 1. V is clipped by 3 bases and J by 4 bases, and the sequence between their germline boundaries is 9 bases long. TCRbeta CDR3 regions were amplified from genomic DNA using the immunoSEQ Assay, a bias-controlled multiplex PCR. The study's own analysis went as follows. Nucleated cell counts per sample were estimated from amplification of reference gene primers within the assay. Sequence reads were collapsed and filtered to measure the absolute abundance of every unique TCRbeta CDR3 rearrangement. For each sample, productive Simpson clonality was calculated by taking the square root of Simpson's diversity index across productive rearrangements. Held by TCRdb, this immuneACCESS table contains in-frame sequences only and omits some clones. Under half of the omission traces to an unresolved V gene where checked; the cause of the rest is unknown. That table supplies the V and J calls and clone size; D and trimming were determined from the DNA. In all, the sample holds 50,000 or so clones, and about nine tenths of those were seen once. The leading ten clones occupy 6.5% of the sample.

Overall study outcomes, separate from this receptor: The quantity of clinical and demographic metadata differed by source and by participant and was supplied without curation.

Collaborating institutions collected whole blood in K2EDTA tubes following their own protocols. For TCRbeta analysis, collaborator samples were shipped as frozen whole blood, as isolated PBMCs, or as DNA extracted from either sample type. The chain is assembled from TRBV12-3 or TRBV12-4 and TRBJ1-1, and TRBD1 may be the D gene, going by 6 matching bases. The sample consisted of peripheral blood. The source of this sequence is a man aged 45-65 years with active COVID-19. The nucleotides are TGTGCCAGCAGTTTTTCAGGGGCCACTGAAGCTTTCTTT. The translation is CASSFSGATEAFF.